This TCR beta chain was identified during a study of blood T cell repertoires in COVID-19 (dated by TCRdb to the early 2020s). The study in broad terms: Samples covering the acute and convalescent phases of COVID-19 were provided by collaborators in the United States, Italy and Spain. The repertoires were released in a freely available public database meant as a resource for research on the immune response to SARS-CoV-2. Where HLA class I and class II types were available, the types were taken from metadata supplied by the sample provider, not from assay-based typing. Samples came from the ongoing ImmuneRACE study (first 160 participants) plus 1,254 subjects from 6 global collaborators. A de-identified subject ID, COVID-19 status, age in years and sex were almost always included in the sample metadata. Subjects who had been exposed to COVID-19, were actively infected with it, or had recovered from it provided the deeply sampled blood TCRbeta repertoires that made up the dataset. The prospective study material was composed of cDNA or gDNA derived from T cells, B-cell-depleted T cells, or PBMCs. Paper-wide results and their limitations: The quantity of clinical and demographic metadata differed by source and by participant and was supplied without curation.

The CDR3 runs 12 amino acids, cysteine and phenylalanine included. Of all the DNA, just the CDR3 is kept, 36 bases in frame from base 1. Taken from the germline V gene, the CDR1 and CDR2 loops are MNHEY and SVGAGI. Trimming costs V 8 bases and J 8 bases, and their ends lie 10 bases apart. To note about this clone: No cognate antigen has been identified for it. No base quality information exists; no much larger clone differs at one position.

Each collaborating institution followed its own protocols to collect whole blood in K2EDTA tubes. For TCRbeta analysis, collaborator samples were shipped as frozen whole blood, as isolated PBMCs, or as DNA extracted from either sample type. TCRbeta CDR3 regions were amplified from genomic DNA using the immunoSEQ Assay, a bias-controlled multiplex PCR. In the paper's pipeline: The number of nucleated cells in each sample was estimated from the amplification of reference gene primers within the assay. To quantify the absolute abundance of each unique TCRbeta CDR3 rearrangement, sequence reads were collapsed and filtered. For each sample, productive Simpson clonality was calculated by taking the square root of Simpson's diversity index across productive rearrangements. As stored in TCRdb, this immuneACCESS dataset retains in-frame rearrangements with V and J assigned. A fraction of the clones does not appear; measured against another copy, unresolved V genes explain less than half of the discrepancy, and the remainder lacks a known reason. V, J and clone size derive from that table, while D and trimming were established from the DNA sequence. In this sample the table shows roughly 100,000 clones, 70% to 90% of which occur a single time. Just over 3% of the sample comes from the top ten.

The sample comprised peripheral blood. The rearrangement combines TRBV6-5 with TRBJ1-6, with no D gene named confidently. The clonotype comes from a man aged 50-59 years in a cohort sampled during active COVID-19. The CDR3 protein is CASGRVDSPLHF. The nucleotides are TGTGCCAGCGGTCGGGTAGATTCACCCCTCCACTTT.